Shown below are 17 T cell receptor beta chains from a single sample sequenced in a study of cytomegalovirus exposure and HLA in healthy donors. PCR involved 60 Vbeta and 13 Jbeta primers. The data were produced by immunoSEQ multiplex PCR, yet TCRdb's version contains in-frame clones alone and is incomplete. Of some 180,000 clones in the sample, 73% are singletons; the top ten hold 1.8%. Sequenced: PBMCs. The receptors derive from a woman under 40 in good health and CMV-seronegative.

This chain uses TRBV27 with TRBJ2-7, with TRBD1 matching over 10 bases. The germline gives CDR1 MNHEY, CDR2 SMNVEV (reference sequence). This CDR3 contains 13 residues. J lost 5 bases, V lost 8 bases, and 6 bases had no gene match. Here the CDR3 DNA reads TGTGCCAGCTCGGGACAGGGGTTCCACGAGCAGTACTTC. Amino acid sequence: CASSGQGFHEQYF.

This clone was detected only once. The rearrangement uses TRBV19 and TRBJ2-7, with D perhaps TRBD2 (7 bases). The germline V and J ends were trimmed by 3 bases and 6 bases, with 21 bases remaining between them. The germline V gene has CDR1 LNHDA and CDR2 SQIVND (reference sequence). This CDR3 is 16 amino acids long. The CDR3 sequence: CASSMGAGALGGEQYF. The CDR3 coding sequence is TGTGCCAGTAGTATGGGGGCGGGGGCACTTGGAGGCGAGCAGTACTTC.

The chain has TRBV9 and TRBJ2-2; 10 bases are a match to TRBD2. V shed 0 bases, J shed 8 bases, and the junction held 7 bases outside the gene matches. Germline V CDR1 and CDR2: SGDLS, YYNGEE. This CDR3 is 16 amino acids long. This CDR3 is CASSVVSGGPRGELFF. In DNA form, the CDR3 reads TGTGCCAGCAGCGTAGTTAGCGGGGGGCCACGGGGGGAGCTGTTTTTT.

The chain carries TRBV7-9 and TRBJ2-3; possibly TRBD2 for D (5 bases). CDR1 SEHNR and CDR2 FQNEAQ come from the germline V gene (reference sequence). The CDR3 length is 14 residues. V shed 3 bases and J shed 6 bases, with 13 bases lying between them. This CDR3 is CASSFTSLGDTQYF. CDR3 DNA: TGTGCCAGCAGCTTTACTAGTCTGGGGGATACGCAGTATTTT.

The genes are TRBV27 and TRBJ2-5; maybe TRBD1 (5 bases). The CDR3 runs to 14 residues. V was clipped by 6 bases and J by 5 bases, with 16 bases between them. Germline V CDR1 and CDR2: MNHEY, SMNVEV (reference sequence). DNA of the CDR3: TGTGCCAGCAGGTTACTTGGGGCTAAGGAGACCCAGTACTTC. This gives the protein CASRLLGAKETQYF.

The V and J genes are TRBV6-1 and TRBJ2-5, with D perhaps TRBD2 (6 bases). With the DNA end fitting TRBJ2-7 better, the J assignment may be wrong. The CDR3 is made up of 12 amino acids. The germline V gene has CDR1 MNHNS and CDR2 SASEGT. The CDR3 sequence is CASSREHYEQYF. CDR3 coding DNA: TGTGCCAGCAGTCGGGAGCACTACGAGCAGTACTTC.

This clone was observed a handful of times. This rearrangement joins TRBV6-5 to TRBJ2-7, with D perhaps matching TRBD2 (6 bases). V lost 4 bases, J lost 6 bases, and 16 bases lay in between. Germline CDR1 reads MNHEY; CDR2 reads SVGAGI. The CDR3 is 14 amino acids. CDR3 bases: TGTGCCAGCAGTTCCCCGGGACTCAACTGCGAGCAGTACTTC. This encodes CASSSPGLNCEQYF.

The rearrangement uses TRBV10-2 and TRBJ1-5, with 8 bases identical to TRBD1. The V and J ends lost 2 bases and 10 bases, in that order; junction bases with no gene match: 13. The CDR3 is 16 amino acids. Germline V lookup: CDR1 WSHSY, CDR2 SAAADI. Written as DNA, the CDR3 is TGCGCCAGCAGTGAGCCTACAGGGGGGGTACGTCGACCCCAGCATTTT. This gives the protein CASSEPTGGVRRPQHF.

This chain connects TRBV2 to TRBJ2-7, with 10 bases fitting TRBD2. J was trimmed by 3 bases and V by 10 bases; bases with no gene match: 6. Germline V gene lookup returns CDR1 SNHLY and CDR2 FYNNEI. The CDR3 length is 13 residues. The CDR3 is CATRGTSDYEQYF. In DNA form, the CDR3 reads TGTGCCACCCGCGGGACTAGCGACTACGAGCAGTACTTC.

V usage is TRBV7-2 and J usage is TRBJ2-5, with 11 bases aligning to TRBD2. There are 18 residues in the CDR3. Germline CDR1 SGHTA, CDR2 FQGNSA. Germline trimming cut 1 base from V and 1 base from J; bases unmatched to any gene: 8. DNA of the CDR3: TGTGCCAGCAGCTTAGGGCTTTCTCTAGCGGGAGGCCAAGAGACCCAGTACTTC. It yields the protein CASSLGLSLAGGQETQYF.

The V and J genes are TRBV7-9 and TRBJ2-3; tentative D call: TRBD2 (7 bases). Trimming took 5 bases from V and 2 from J, leaving 17 bases between them. This CDR3 has 16 amino acids. Germline loops: CDR1 SEHNR, CDR2 FQNEAQ (reference sequence). This CDR3 is CASSPREGVNTDTQYF. The CDR3 nucleotides read TGTGCCAGCAGCCCGAGGGAGGGGGTTAACACAGATACGCAGTATTTT.

This chain's CDR3 is CASRAPSYEQYF. CDR3 nucleotide sequence: TGTGCCAGCAGGGCCCCCTCCTACGAGCAGTACTTC. The chain is built from TRBV28 and TRBJ2-7; D unresolved. Per the germline V gene, CDR1 is MDHEN and CDR2 is SYDVKM. V was cut by 6 bases and J by 0 bases, with 6 bases left in between. CDR3 size: 12 residues.

The V and J genes are TRBV7-8 and TRBJ2-5, with D perhaps TRBD2 (5 bases). The DNA end lines up better with TRBJ2-7; the J call may be wrong. Germline V gene lookup returns CDR1 SGHVS and CDR2 FQNEAQ. The CDR3 is made up of 15 amino acids. For the CDR3, the DNA is TGTGCCAGCAGCTCCTACCGGACTGAAACCTACGAGCAGTACTTC. This codes for CASSSYRTETYEQYF.

The V call is TRBV6-5, the J call TRBJ1-5; possibly TRBD1 for D (6 bases). The germline V gene has CDR1 MNHEY and CDR2 SVGAGI. This CDR3 region has 16 residues. V lost 4 bases, J lost 4 bases, and 17 bases lay in between. CDR3 coding DNA: TGTGCCAGCAGTTCCCCCTTGACAGGCCATAATCAGCCCCAGCATTTT. This codes for CASSSPLTGHNQPQHF.

The chain is built from TRBV7-2 and TRBJ2-5; D possibly corresponds to TRBD2 (6 bases). V lost 3 bases to trimming and J lost 5 bases, with 16 bases between them. The CDR3 covers 15 residues. Germline V gives CDR1 SGHTA, CDR2 FQGNSA. CDR3 bases: TGTGCCAGCAGCTTGCCCAAGTGGGGGAGGGAGACCCAGTACTTC. Translating it yields CASSLPKWGRETQYF.

The table lists this clone with a count of one. The chain employs TRBV11-3 and TRBJ1-1, with 8 bases lining up with TRBD1. J lost 4 bases, V lost 5 bases, and 9 bases had no gene match. This CDR3 has 15 amino acids. The germline V gene encodes CDR1 SGHNT and CDR2 YENEEA. The CDR3 protein is CASSALGQGSTEAFF. As DNA, the CDR3 is TGTGCCAGCAGCGCATTAGGACAGGGATCCACTGAAGCTTTCTTT.

Only a few counts were recorded for this clone. The chain uses TRBV6-6 and TRBJ2-3, with a tentative D call TRBD1 (6 bases). The CDR3 has 14 amino acids. The germline V gene has CDR1 MNHNY and CDR2 SVGAGI (reference sequence). V lost 6 bases and J 3 bases, leaving 13 bases between the germline ends. The CDR3: CASRGASATDTQYF. CDR3 DNA sequence: TGTGCCAGCAGGGGGGCTTCAGCTACAGATACGCAGTATTTT.